This passage covers 17 T cell receptor beta chains from one sample sequenced in a study of T cell repertoires in cytomegalovirus infection. TCRdb used MiXCR to reprocess the reads, holding one entry per CDR3 protein. This table holds 680,000 or so distinct CDR3 sequences, about a third found once. The specimen sequenced was PBMCs. Receptors were obtained from a human donor in good health (CMV status not recorded). Some clones in this sample may be carry-over from other donors' samples.

The chain has TRBV7-3 and TRBJ2-1; 7 bases are a match to TRBD2. The junction had 3 bases not matched to a gene; V was cut back by 1 base and J by 3 bases. The germline CDR1 and CDR2 sequences are SGHTA and FQGTGA. The CDR3 loop spans 15 amino acids. The CDR3 reads CASSLIGGGYNEQFF. CDR3 sequence (DNA): TGTGCCAGCAGCTTAATCGGCGGGGGCTACAATGAGCAGTTCTTC.

This clonotype has just one count. The junction departs from germline at one end; a sequencing error may be responsible. The chain is built from TRBV7-4 and TRBJ1-5; 7 nucleotides match TRBD1. The CDR3 contains 16 residues. The germline CDR1 and CDR2 sequences are SGHVT and SQSDAQ. In DNA form, the CDR3 reads TGTGCCAGCAGCCTGTCGTGGGACAGTCGCAATCAGCCCCGGCATTTT. It is translated as CASSLSWDSRNQPRHF.

The table lists this clonotype with a few counts. The chain has TRBV2 and TRBJ2-2; 7 nucleotides line up with TRBD1. Germline V lookup: CDR1 SNHLY, CDR2 FYNNEI. The CDR3 extends over 15 amino acids. Losses at the gene ends were 4 bases for V and 4 bases for J; bases not matched to a gene: 6. The DNA for the CDR3 is TGTGCCAGCAGTGGAGACAGGGTGGGCACCGGGGAGCTGTTTTTT. Protein sequence: CASSGDRVGTGELFF.

The chain uses TRBV24-1 and TRBJ1-5, with 8 positions matching TRBD1. Germline values: CDR1 KGHDR, CDR2 SFDVKD. V was clipped by 9 bases and J by 7 bases; unmatched bases: 10. CDR3 size: 14 residues. CDR3 sequence: CATQLQGEGQPQHF. The CDR3 DNA reads TGTGCCACCCAATTACAGGGGGAAGGCCAGCCCCAGCATTTT.

This clonotype was observed many times. The CDR3 coding sequence is TGTGCCAGCAGCCCTAACAGGGATTGGGGCAATCAGCCCCAGCATTTT. Its translation is CASSPNRDWGNQPQHF. The chain couples TRBV7-8 to TRBJ1-5; tentative D call: TRBD1 (6 bases). V was pared by 5 bases and J by 2 bases, with 16 bases between. Per germline, CDR1 SGHVS and CDR2 FQNEAQ. This CDR3 spans 16 amino acids.

A remark on this clonotype: This is likely a read error, given that the CDR3 carries no conserved phenylalanine or tryptophan at its end. DNA for the CDR3: TGTGCCAGTAGCCCCCTATTTGAGGGGGGAAACATTCAGTACTTA. It specifies CASSPLFEGGNIQYL. This sequence joins TRBV19 and TRBJ2-4; D could derive from TRBD1 or TRBD2 (6 bases each). CDR3 length: 15 amino acids. V lost 6 bases, J lost 6 bases, and 18 bases lay in between. Germline V gives CDR1 LNHDA, CDR2 SQIVND (reference sequence).

As regards this clonotype: A read error may account for a junction end that differs from germline. V usage is TRBV6-5 and J usage is TRBJ2-7, with 8 positions matching TRBD1. The CDR3 totals 14 residues. Germline V gene sequence: CDR1 MNHEY, CDR2 SVGAGI. The CDR3: CARSSSGGLYEQYF. CDR3 in DNA: TGTGCCCGCAGTTCGTCAGGGGGCCTCTACGAGCAGTACTTC.

The rearrangement links TRBV5-1 to TRBJ2-1; either TRBD1 or TRBD2 may supply D (5 bases each). V dropped 4 bases and J dropped 8 bases, with 13 bases sitting between them. This CDR3 comprises 13 residues. In germline, CDR1 is SGHRS, CDR2 YFSETQ. DNA for the CDR3: TGCGCCAGCAGCGTTCTTGGGGGATATGAGCAGTTCTTC. It yields the protein CASSVLGGYEQFF.

DNA for the CDR3: TGTGCCAGCAGTTACTCGACAAGGAACTATGGCTACACCTTC. Its translation is CASSYSTRNYGYTF. The V call is TRBV6-6, the J call TRBJ1-2; D ambiguous. The CDR3 is made up of 14 amino acids. CDR1 and CDR2 (germline): MNHNY, SVGAGI (reference sequence). Between the trimmed V and J ends, which lost 0 bases and 2 bases, there was a span of 7 bases.

The chain recombines TRBV20-1 with TRBJ1-5; no firm D call. The V gene's germline CDR1 is DFQATT and CDR2 SNEGSKA (reference sequence). The CDR3 contains 12 residues. V was shortened by 2 bases and J by 7 bases, with 9 bases between the two germline ends. The CDR3 sequence: CSARRTGQPQHF. CDR3 in DNA: TGCAGTGCTAGAAGGACGGGGCAGCCCCAGCATTTT.

This clonotype was seen a few times. V is TRBV5-6 and J is TRBJ1-1, with TRBD1 matching 11 bases. The CDR3 contains 17 residues. Germline CDR1 and CDR2: SGHDT and YYEEEE. V was clipped by 4 bases and J by 2 bases; unmatched bases: 10. The CDR3 DNA reads as TGTGCCAGCAGCCCCCCGGGACAGGGGGGGATTAACACTGAAGCTTTCTTT. It is translated as CASSPPGQGGINTEAFF.

This clonotype was counted a few times. The chain employs TRBV27 and TRBJ1-6, with 7 bases fitting TRBD1. CDR1 is MNHEY and CDR2 is SMNVEV in the germline V gene (reference sequence). This CDR3 is built from 16 residues. V gave up 4 bases and J gave up 2 bases; unmatched junction bases: 5. CDR3 bases: TGTGCCAGCAGTTCATCACAGGGGCCCTATAATTCACCCCTCCACTTT. This translates into CASSSSQGPYNSPLHF.

At least ten counts were recorded for this clonotype. This chain links TRBV27 with TRBJ1-2, with 7 bases aligning to TRBD1. The CDR3 is 15 amino acids. V lost 3 bases to trimming and J lost 7 bases; unmatched junction nucleotides: 11. Germline V CDR1 and CDR2: MNHEY, SMNVEV (reference sequence). CDR3 in DNA: TGTGCCAGCAGTTTTGGGCAGGGGAACAGGGGTGGCTACACCTTC. Its protein product is CASSFGQGNRGGYTF.

The chain combines TRBV15 with TRBJ2-3; the match to TRBD2 covers 7 bases. The trim removed 0 bases at V and 3 bases at J, leaving 6 bases unmatched. The germline V gene has CDR1 LNHNV and CDR2 YYDKDF (reference sequence). This CDR3 has 16 amino acids. The CDR3 loop reads CATSRDPGGRTDTQYF. Here the CDR3 DNA reads TGTGCCACCAGCAGAGATCCGGGGGGTCGGACAGATACGCAGTATTTT.

This rearrangement joins TRBV10-3 to TRBJ2-2; possible D gene TRBD1, 5 bases. CDR1 is ENHRY and CDR2 is SYGVKD in the germline V gene. This CDR3 is 15 amino acids long. Deletions cut 4 bases from V and 1 base from J, with 10 bases between. The CDR3 region has the DNA TGTGCCATCAGTGGAAGAACAGGGAACACCGGGGAGCTGTTTTTT. It translates to CAISGRTGNTGELFF.

This chain links TRBV10-3 with TRBJ2-1; TRBD2 matches at 8 bases. The CDR3 runs 15 residues. Germline CDR1 ENHRY, CDR2 SYGVKD. V dropped 0 bases and J dropped 2; count of bases not matched to a gene: 0. CDR3 protein: CAISESSGAYNEQFF. CDR3 in DNA: TGTGCCATCAGTGAGTCTAGCGGGGCCTACAATGAGCAGTTCTTC.

V usage is TRBV6-1 and J usage is TRBJ2-7; unclear D gene. V lost 8 bases and J 5 bases, leaving 7 bases between the germline ends. The CDR3 contains 10 residues. Germline V CDR1 and CDR2: MNHNS, SASEGT. This CDR3 is CASSYHEQYF. CDR3 nucleotides: TGTGCCAGCTCGTACCACGAGCAGTACTTC.